This entry lists 29 T cell receptor beta chains sequenced from one sample in a study of cytomegalovirus exposure and HLA in healthy donors. 60 Vbeta and 13 Jbeta primers were used in PCR. Measured with immunoSEQ multiplex PCR; TCRdb has only the in-frame clones, and not every one. The data hold about 83,000 clones, with roughly 77% observed a single time. Sequenced input: PBMCs. The receptor set was obtained from a man between 60 and 70 years old in good health and CMV-seronegative.

The gene calls are TRBV5-5 and TRBJ2-7; 10 nucleotides agree with TRBD2. The CDR3 runs to 16 residues. Germline CDR1 SGHKS, CDR2 YYEKEE (reference sequence). J gave up 6 bases and V 2 bases, and 11 bases lay outside the gene matches. CDR3 nucleotide sequence: TGTGCCAGCAGCTTCGATAGCGGGGGGTCCCCCCCCGAGCAGTACTTC. Translation gives CASSFDSGGSPPEQYF.

The J gene is TRBJ1-1, the V gene TRBV19, with D uncertain. CDR1 is LNHDA and CDR2 is SQIVND in the germline V gene (reference sequence). The germline V and J ends were trimmed by 4 bases and 8 bases, with 20 bases remaining between them. The CDR3 spans 15 residues. In DNA form, the CDR3 reads TGTGCCAGTAGTAGGACTGACGGCAACCTTATGGAAGCTTTCTTT. It specifies CASSRTDGNLMEAFF.

The chain recombines TRBV30 with TRBJ2-1; a possible D gene is TRBD1 (5 bases). V was pared by 2 bases and J by 5 bases, with 7 bases between. CDR3 length: 12 amino acids. Germline V CDR1 and CDR2: GTSNPN, SVGIG (reference sequence). The CDR3 DNA follows: TGTGCCTGGAGTTACAGGAACAATGAGCAGTTCTTC. Amino acids: CAWSYRNNEQFF.

The chain is built from TRBV30 and TRBJ2-1; maybe TRBD1 (5 bases). CDR3 length: 13 amino acids. Germline CDR1 is GTSNPN and CDR2 is SVGIG (reference sequence). V was trimmed by 3 bases and J by 1 base, leaving 7 bases between them. The CDR3 sequence: CAWRGVSYNEQFF. CDR3 nucleotide sequence: TGTGCCTGGAGAGGGGTATCCTACAATGAGCAGTTCTTC.

This clone was seen a few times. The genes are TRBV20-1 and TRBJ1-1; no reliable D call. V lost 3 bases and J lost 10, with 3 bases in between. The CDR3 length is 8 residues. CDR1 DFQATT and CDR2 SNEGSKA come from the germline V gene (reference sequence). CDR3 protein: CSARRAFF. CDR3 nucleotides: TGCAGTGCTAGGCGAGCTTTCTTT.

The CDR3 nucleotides are TGTGCCAGTGCAAAAACCCCCTACGAGCAGTACTTC. Protein sequence: CASAKTPYEQYF. V gene TRBV30 combines with J gene TRBJ2-5; D gene uncertain. The J call may be wrong; the DNA end is better matched by TRBJ2-7. Germline V CDR1 and CDR2: GTSNPN, SVGIG (reference sequence). This CDR3 comprises 12 residues.

The rearrangement links TRBV15 to TRBJ1-2; 7 bases agree with TRBD1. V trimming: 0 bases; J trimming: 5 bases; junction bases outside the gene matches: 3. Germline assignment: CDR1 LNHNV and CDR2 YYDKDF (reference sequence). The CDR3 has 14 residues. CDR3 nucleotide sequence: TGTGCCACCAGCAGAGACCGGGACAGTTATGGCTACACCTTC. This translates into CATSRDRDSYGYTF.

The rearrangement uses TRBV6-5 and TRBJ2-7, with a possible D match to TRBD1 (6 bases). The CDR3 runs to 12 residues. V was trimmed by 5 bases and J by 6 bases, leaving 11 bases between them. The germline CDR1 and CDR2 sequences are MNHEY and SVGAGI. The chain's CDR3 is CASSLRGGEQYF. The CDR3 DNA is TGTGCCAGCAGTCTCAGGGGCGGCGAGCAGTACTTC.

V and J are TRBV11-3 and TRBJ2-5, with a weak D call TRBD1 (5 bases). The DNA end is a closer match to TRBJ2-7, so the J assignment may be wrong. This CDR3 has 14 residues. The germline gives CDR1 SGHNT, CDR2 YENEEA. The DNA of the CDR3 is TGTGCCAGCAGCAAAGGCAGGGCATCCTACGAGCAGTACTTC. Encoded protein: CASSKGRASYEQYF.

This clone was detected only a few times. The chain uses TRBV2 and TRBJ1-5, with a tentative D call TRBD1 (5 bases). The CDR3 runs 13 residues. The germline CDR1 and CDR2 sequences are SNHLY and FYNNEI. V shed 6 bases and J shed 11 bases, with 17 bases lying between them. The CDR3 DNA reads TGTGCCAGCAGCATGGGGCTAGGCGGAACCCAGCATTTT. The encoded protein is CASSMGLGGTQHF.

The V gene is TRBV6-1, the J gene TRBJ2-1, with 9 bases fitting TRBD1. Germline V gene data show CDR1 as MNHNS and CDR2 as SASEGT. The ends lost 6 bases at V and 7 bases at J; junction bases unmatched: 4. The CDR3 has 13 residues. The CDR3 sequence is CASRDRGGNEQFF. As DNA, the CDR3 is TGTGCCAGCAGGGACAGGGGAGGTAATGAGCAGTTCTTC.

The rearrangement links TRBV11-2 to TRBJ2-5; a weak D match, TRBD2 (6 bases). The CDR3 runs to 16 residues. V was trimmed by 1 base and J by 3 bases, leaving 15 bases between them. The germline V gene encodes CDR1 SGHAT and CDR2 FQNNGV. CDR3 residues: CASSLGRSSDKETQYF. The DNA for the CDR3 is TGTGCCAGCAGCTTAGGTCGGTCTAGCGATAAAGAGACCCAGTACTTC. The full variable domain, in which reference TRBV11-2 and TRBJ2-5 provide the parts outside the CDR3, is EAGVAQSPRYKIIEKRQSVAFWCNPISGHATLYWYQQILGQGPKLLIQFQNNGVVDDSQLPKDRFSAERLKGVDSTLKIQPAKLEDSAVYLCASSLGRSSDKETQYFGPGTRLLVL.

The DNA of the CDR3 is TGTGCCAGCAGTGTCGCCGGGTCGCGCCTACTACATGAAGCTTTCTTT. Its protein product is CASSVAGSRLLHEAFF. The chain carries TRBV6-4 and TRBJ1-1; D not resolved. The CDR3 is 16 amino acids. The germline V gene encodes CDR1 MRHNA and CDR2 SNTAGT. V was shortened by 4 bases and J by 7 bases, with 22 bases between the two germline ends.

The V call is TRBV6-5, the J call TRBJ2-3, with a weak D call TRBD1 (6 bases). Looked up from germline, CDR1 is MNHEY and CDR2 is SVGAGI. This CDR3 comprises 15 residues. Trimming took off 7 bases at V and 2 bases at J, with 16 bases between the two ends. The CDR3 nucleotides read TGTGCCAGCACCGAACAGGGAGCCCTCACAGATACGCAGTATTTT. It codes for CASTEQGALTDTQYF.

The chain employs TRBV5-1 and TRBJ1-6, with 8 bases lining up with TRBD1. Germline V gene lookup returns CDR1 SGHRS and CDR2 YFSETQ. Unmatched junction bases numbered 7, after V lost 4 bases and J lost 10 bases. CDR3 length equals 14 residues. The CDR3 region has the DNA TGCGCCAGCAGCCCGAGGACAGGGCAATCACCCCTCCACTTT. This sequence encodes CASSPRTGQSPLHF.

J is TRBJ1-6 and V is TRBV15; D is possibly TRBD1 (6 bases). V lost 1 base and J lost 8, with 12 bases in between. Germline V lookup: CDR1 LNHNV, CDR2 YYDKDF (reference sequence). There are 15 residues in the CDR3. CDR3 DNA: TGTGCCACCAGCAGAGCTTCAGGGGTTTATTCACCCCTCCACTTT. Protein product: CATSRASGVYSPLHF.

In this sample, this clone turned up a few times. This chain connects TRBV6-1 to TRBJ1-5; 8 positions agree with TRBD1. The ends lost 8 bases at V and 7 bases at J; junction bases unmatched: 7. The CDR3 is 13 residues long. In germline, CDR1 is MNHNS, CDR2 SASEGT. Written as DNA, the CDR3 is TGTGCCAGCGCCGCAGGGGGCAGGCAGCCCCAGCATTTT. It specifies CASAAGGRQPQHF.

This clone was seen just once. J is TRBJ2-7 and V is TRBV11-2, with 9 bases matching TRBD1. Germline-derived CDR1 and CDR2 are SGHAT and FQNNGV. V lost 0 bases and J lost 5; bases outside the gene matches: 8. The CDR3 is 16 amino acids. CDR3 DNA sequence: TGTGCCAGCAGCTTAGATTCGGGACAGGGTATCCACGAGCAGTACTTC. Its translation: CASSLDSGQGIHEQYF.

The chain recombines TRBV15 with TRBJ1-5; TRBD1 aligns across 7 bases. V gave up 2 bases and J gave up 4 bases; unmatched junction bases: 5. Germline lookup yields CDR1 LNHNV and CDR2 YYDKDF (reference sequence). This CDR3 has 15 amino acids. The CDR3 sequence: CATSRRQGENQPQHF. The DNA of the CDR3 is TGTGCCACCAGCAGAAGACAGGGAGAAAATCAGCCCCAGCATTTT.

V gene TRBV4-1 combines with J gene TRBJ2-2; D ambiguous. There are 14 residues in the CDR3. Germline V gene lookup returns CDR1 MGHRA and CDR2 YSYEKL. Trimming shortened V by 3 bases and J by 0 bases, and 5 bases separated the two germline ends. DNA for the CDR3: TGCGCCAGCAGCCATACAGCGAACACCGGGGAGCTGTTTTTT. This codes for CASSHTANTGELFF.

The rearrangement uses TRBV2 and TRBJ2-1; 14 nucleotides agree with TRBD2. This CDR3 is 15 amino acids long. Germline V gene lookup returns CDR1 SNHLY and CDR2 FYNNEI. Germline trimming cut 4 bases from V and 5 bases from J; bases unmatched to any gene: 1. CDR3 region: CASSGTSGGNNEQFF. CDR3 coding DNA: TGTGCCAGCAGTGGGACTAGCGGGGGGAACAATGAGCAGTTCTTC.

The CDR3 here is CASRSGATTDTQYF. CDR3 DNA sequence: TGTGCCAGCCGGAGCGGGGCTACGACAGATACGCAGTATTTT. V is TRBV11-1 and J is TRBJ2-3; 7 bases align to TRBD2. This CDR3 has 14 amino acids. Losses at the gene ends were 8 bases for V and 3 bases for J; bases not matched to a gene: 8. In germline, CDR1 is SGHAT, CDR2 FQDESV (reference sequence).

Remarks on this clone: The junction and the germline gene differ at one end; a read error may be behind it. The identical CDR3 is also encoded by other nucleotide sequences in the sample. The V call is TRBV6-1, the J call TRBJ2-1, with 9 bases identical to TRBD2. This CDR3 region has 13 residues. Germline V gene lookup returns CDR1 MNHNS and CDR2 SASEGT. The CDR3 DNA follows: TGCGCCAGCAGTGCGCGGGGGGGCAATGAGCAGTTCTTC. It specifies CASSARGGNEQFF.

The chain employs TRBV5-1 and TRBJ2-1; 13 bases align to TRBD2. V shed 1 base, J shed 8 bases, and the junction held 6 bases outside the gene matches. Germline-derived CDR1 and CDR2 are SGHRS and YFSETQ. CDR3 length equals 16 residues. CDR3 in amino acids: CASSLRTSGGAYEQFF. CDR3 coding DNA: TGCGCCAGCAGCTTGAGGACTAGCGGGGGTGCTTATGAGCAGTTCTTC.

This clone has a handful of counts. The rearrangement uses TRBV10-3 and TRBJ1-1, with a possible D match to TRBD1 (5 bases). The CDR3 sequence is 13 residues long. V shed 6 bases and J shed 4 bases, with 12 bases lying between them. From germline, CDR1 is ENHRY and CDR2 SYGVKD. CDR3 protein: CAISGAGSTEAFF. The CDR3 DNA reads TGTGCCATCAGCGGGGCGGGAAGCACTGAAGCTTTCTTT.

The chain joins TRBV5-4 to TRBJ1-1; TRBD1 matches at 8 bases. V lost 2 bases, J lost 6 bases, and 6 bases stayed unmatched. This CDR3 has 14 amino acids. The germline gives CDR1 SGHNT, CDR2 YYREEE (reference sequence). The CDR3 DNA is TGTGCCAGCAGCTTCCAGGGGGCGGCCCCTGAAGCTTTCTTT. This encodes CASSFQGAAPEAFF.

The V gene is TRBV2, the J gene TRBJ2-7; TRBD1 agrees at 12 bases. J lost 2 bases, V lost 7 bases, and 3 bases had no gene match. Germline-derived CDR1 and CDR2 are SNHLY and FYNNEI. The CDR3 covers 14 residues. As DNA, the CDR3 is TGTGCCAGCACTGGGGACAGGGGGCCCTACGAGCAGTACTTC. This sequence encodes CASTGDRGPYEQYF.

J is TRBJ1-4 and V is TRBV7-6; 7 bases align to TRBD1. J lost 8 bases, V lost 2 bases, and 11 bases had no gene match. Germline CDR1 SGHVS, CDR2 FNYEAQ. The CDR3 sequence is 16 residues long. The CDR3 nucleotides are TGTGCCAGCAGCTTAAGCGGAGGGGGCGCTCTGGAAAAACTGTTTTTT. Protein product: CASSLSGGGALEKLFF.

This chain uses TRBV30 with TRBJ2-3, with TRBD1 identical over 7 bases. The germline gives CDR1 GTSNPN, CDR2 SVGIG (reference sequence). The length of the CDR3 is 12 residues. The J segment lost 5 bases and the V segment lost 5 bases, leaving 4 bases of the junction unmatched. The CDR3, as DNA: TGTGCCTGGGCACCAGGGGGAGATACGCAGTATTTT. Its protein product is CAWAPGGDTQYF. Drawing the rest from reference TRBV30 and TRBJ2-3, the complete variable domain is SQTIHQWPATLVQPVGSPLSLECTVEGTSNPNLYWYRQAAGRGLQLLFYSVGIGQISSEVPQNLSASRPQDRQFILSSKKLLLSDSGFYLCAWAPGGDTQYFGPGTRLTVL.